The entry below describes one T cell receptor beta chain. What it binds is unknown. TCRB transcripts that were expressed got sequenced, as all of the isolated RNA had been reverse transcribed. Sequencing used immunoSEQ multiplex PCR; TCRdb keeps in-frame clones, though not all of them. The sample shows over 150,000 clones, roughly 8% of them seen only once. The CDR3 is 12 residues long. Per germline, CDR1 SQVTM and CDR2 ANQGSEA. V was shortened by 5 bases and J by 9 bases, with 16 bases between the two germline ends. This sample is part of a study of beta chain features in type 1 diabetes. The collection from each donor was one heparinised blood draw averaging about 110 mL. General observations from the study: cDNA-based reads could over-represent cells with high TCR expression. All four CD4+ subsets of Type 1 diabetes patients contained TCRB CDR3s that were moderately but significantly shorter.

This receptor was taken from a middle-aged woman with type 1 diabetes. The sequencing input was central memory CD4+ T cells from blood. The chain links TRBV29-1 to TRBJ1-1; D is unclear. The CDR3 here is CSVLEDGPKAFF. In nucleotides, the CDR3 is TGCAGCGTTTTGGAGGACGGGCCCAAAGCTTTCTTT.